The next 15 T cell receptor beta chains were all read from a single sample in a study of blood T cells in healthy people across ages (dated by TCRdb to between 2014 and 2017). The library was prepared using 5' RACE. This sample was sequenced with an Illumina HiSeq 2500. A second 7 to 11 cycle PCR used a sample-barcoded 5' primer and a J-beta primer mix. TCRdb took the public reads, trimmed them with fastp at Q25, ran MiXCR for clone calling and kept in-frame beta chains. Merged by CDR3 protein, the rows form single entries marked with the most common genes and DNA. The sample data list around 1,000,000 distinct CDR3 sequences, and roughly a quarter of these were observed just once. The top ten clonotypes cover 0.65% to 0.75% of the sample. These data were also reused for a study on T cells of mothers and their children.

The sample taken for sequencing was blood. These receptors all stem from a girl aged 2 to 9 in good health.

The V gene is TRBV29-1, the J gene TRBJ1-1; no definite D call. This CDR3 is built from 13 residues. CDR1 and CDR2 from the germline V gene are SQVTM and ANQGSEA. Trimming shortened V by 1 base and J by 3 bases, and 9 bases separated the two germline ends. The CDR3 nucleotides are TGCAGCGTTGAAGGCGTGGGATACACTGAAGCTTTCTTT. Translated: CSVEGVGYTEAFF.

This clonotype appeared once. This chain uses TRBV7-9 with TRBJ2-3; unclear D gene. This CDR3 region has 13 residues. V shed 10 bases and J shed 2 bases, with 13 bases lying between them. Per the germline V gene, CDR1 is SEHNR and CDR2 is FQNEAQ (reference sequence). The CDR3 region is CANRQTNTDTQYF. The CDR3 DNA sequence: TGTGCCAACCGTCAGACGAACACAGATACGCAGTATTTT.

This clonotype occurred many times. The germline gene is not matched at one end of the junction; a read error may be the cause. V gene TRBV5-1 combines with J gene TRBJ2-3, with 14 bases lining up with TRBD2. The CDR3 sequence is 16 residues long. From germline, CDR1 is SGHRS and CDR2 YFSETQ. This CDR3 is CASSLGLAGVTDTQYF. The CDR3 DNA sequence: TGTGCCAGCAGCTTGGGACTAGCGGGGGTCACAGATACGCAGTATTTT. Based on the CDR3 plus reference TRBV5-1 and TRBJ2-3, the full variable domain is KAGVTQTPRYLIKTRGQQVTLSCSPISGHRSVSWYQQTPGQGLQFLFEYFSETQRNKGNFPGRFSGRQFSNSRSEMNVSTLELGDSALYLCASSLGLAGVTDTQYFGPGTRLTVL.

This clonotype was counted a few times. V and J are TRBV5-7 and TRBJ2-7; possible D gene TRBD1, 7 bases. TRBV5-7 has ORF status, its function being uncertain. CDR3 length: 19 amino acids. Trimming took 3 bases from V and 4 from J, leaving 29 bases between them. The DNA for the CDR3 is TGTGCCAGCAGCTGTCGACAGGGACTTCGAATTACCATTCCTTACGAGCAGTACTTC. Translating it yields CASSCRQGLRITIPYEQYF.

A word on this clonotype: Compared with germline, one end of the junction differs, possibly owing to a read error. This chain links TRBV12-3 or TRBV12-4 with TRBJ2-3; 7 bases are shared with TRBD1. The CDR3 is 15 residues long. The CDR3 here is CACSFGAGGTDTQYF. The CDR3, as DNA: TGTGCCTGCAGTTTCGGGGCAGGGGGTACAGATACGCAATATTTT.

This clonotype was counted a few times. The V and J genes are TRBV29-1 and TRBJ2-3; D is possibly TRBD2 (6 bases). V was clipped by 3 bases and J by 5 bases, with 12 bases between them. CDR3 length equals 13 residues. CDR1 is SQVTM and CDR2 is ANQGSEA in the germline V gene. As DNA, the CDR3 is TGCAGCGTTGAGGAGGGGATGGGAGATACGCAGTATTTT. Its protein product is CSVEEGMGDTQYF.

The chain employs TRBV12-3 or TRBV12-4 and TRBJ2-5; the D gene is possibly TRBD1 (5 bases). Trimming removed 6 bases from V and 5 bases from J, with 13 bases in between. The CDR3 loop spans 13 amino acids. The CDR3 loop reads CASRRTAGETQYF. The DNA of the CDR3 is TGTGCCAGCAGACGAACGGCAGGGGAGACCCAGTACTTC.

This clonotype was counted a few times. The chain employs TRBV3-1 and TRBJ2-4; 9 positions agree with TRBD1. Germline CDR1 and CDR2: LGHDT and YNNKEL (reference sequence). This CDR3 has 17 residues. Germline trimming cut 4 bases from V and 6 bases from J; bases unmatched to any gene: 13. CDR3: CASSPNRGRGVGNIQYF. DNA of the CDR3: TGTGCCAGCAGCCCTAACAGGGGGCGAGGAGTAGGAAACATTCAGTACTTC.

The genes are TRBV5-1 and TRBJ1-1; D remains ambiguous. V lost 1 base, J lost 0 bases, and 13 bases lay in between. The CDR3 is made up of 16 amino acids. Germline values: CDR1 SGHRS, CDR2 YFSETQ. CDR3 nucleotide sequence: TGCGCCAGCAGCTTGCGGGAGGGCAGAGTGAACACTGAAGCTTTCTTT. It is translated as CASSLREGRVNTEAFF. Complete variable domain (other parts from reference TRBV5-1 and TRBJ1-1): KAGVTQTPRYLIKTRGQQVTLSCSPISGHRSVSWYQQTPGQGLQFLFEYFSETQRNKGNFPGRFSGRQFSNSRSEMNVSTLELGDSALYLCASSLREGRVNTEAFFGQGTRLTVV.

V and J are TRBV5-5 and TRBJ2-3, with D unclear. Germline-derived CDR1 and CDR2 are SGHKS and YYEKEE (reference sequence). The CDR3 length is 15 residues. V gave up 1 base and J gave up 0 bases, with 9 bases separating them. This CDR3 reads CASSLWGTSTDTQYF. In DNA, the CDR3 is TGTGCCAGCAGCTTGTGGGGAACTAGCACAGATACGCAGTATTTT.

CDR3 nucleotide sequence: TGTGCCAGCAGATGGACTAGCGGCAAGAGTGAGCAGTTCTTC. This sequence encodes CASRWTSGKSEQFF. The chain employs TRBV6-1 and TRBJ2-5; 10 nucleotides match TRBD2. The J call is doubtful: the DNA matches TRBJ2-1 better. Germline CDR1 MNHNS, CDR2 SASEGT. This CDR3 is 14 amino acids long.

The J gene is TRBJ2-4, the V gene TRBV20-1; no reliable D call. Trimming pared 1 base from V and 2 bases from J, leaving 12 bases between. CDR3 length: 15 amino acids. Germline V gene data show CDR1 as DFQATT and CDR2 as SNEGSKA (reference sequence). CDR3 nucleotide sequence: TGCAGTGCTAGAGTGCCCGGGTTCTCCAAAAACATTCAGTACTTC. Translation: CSARVPGFSKNIQYF.

The chain employs TRBV20-1 and TRBJ2-1, with TRBD2 as a possible D gene (7 bases). This CDR3 has 12 residues. Germline V gene sequence: CDR1 DFQATT, CDR2 SNEGSKA (reference sequence). V was cut by 4 bases and J by 9 bases, with 13 bases left in between. The CDR3 bases are TGCAGTGCTAACGGGGGGCTATTTGAGCAGTTCTTC. Protein sequence: CSANGGLFEQFF.

Remarks on this clonotype: A read error may produce the germline difference seen at one junction end. This sequence joins TRBV7-7 and TRBJ2-7; D might be TRBD1 (5 bases). CDR1 is SSHAT, CDR2 FNYEAQ, per germline (reference sequence). The CDR3 is 15 residues long. The CDR3 nucleotides are TGTGCTAGCAGCTTAGGGGAAGGGGAACTCTACGAGCAGTACTTC. The encoded protein is CASSLGEGELYEQYF. The full variable domain, in which reference TRBV7-7 and TRBJ2-7 provide the parts outside the CDR3, is GAGVSQSPRYKVTKRGQDVTLRCDPISSHATLYWYQQALGQGPEFLTYFNYEAQPDKSGLPSDRFSAERPEGSISTLTIQRTEQRDSAMYRCASSLGEGELYEQYFGPGTRLTVT.

CDR3 residues: CASSAGGGRNTEAFF. CDR3 DNA sequence: TGTGCCAGCAGTGCAGGTGGAGGGCGGAACACTGAAGCTTTCTTT. The chain is built from TRBV7-6 and TRBJ1-1; D is unclear. Looked up from germline, CDR1 is SGHVS and CDR2 is FNYEAQ. CDR3 size: 15 residues. The V end lost 6 bases, the J end lost 1 base, and 15 bases lay between the germline ends.